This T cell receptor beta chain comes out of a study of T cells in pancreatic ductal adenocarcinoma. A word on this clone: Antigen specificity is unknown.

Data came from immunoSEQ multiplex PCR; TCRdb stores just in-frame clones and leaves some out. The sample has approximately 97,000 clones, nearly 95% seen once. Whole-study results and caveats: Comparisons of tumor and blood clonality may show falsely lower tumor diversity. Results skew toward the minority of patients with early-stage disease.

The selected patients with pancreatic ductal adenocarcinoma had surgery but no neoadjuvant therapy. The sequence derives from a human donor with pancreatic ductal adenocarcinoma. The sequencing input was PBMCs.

CDR3 nucleotide sequence: TGTGCCAGCAGTTTGGTTCACAACGAGGCCCAGTACTTC. It is translated as CASSLVHNEAQYF. This sequence joins TRBV28 and TRBJ2-5; no clear D. V lost 3 bases and J 9 bases, leaving 14 bases between the germline ends. The CDR3 is 13 residues long. Looked up from germline, CDR1 is MDHEN and CDR2 is SYDVKM.